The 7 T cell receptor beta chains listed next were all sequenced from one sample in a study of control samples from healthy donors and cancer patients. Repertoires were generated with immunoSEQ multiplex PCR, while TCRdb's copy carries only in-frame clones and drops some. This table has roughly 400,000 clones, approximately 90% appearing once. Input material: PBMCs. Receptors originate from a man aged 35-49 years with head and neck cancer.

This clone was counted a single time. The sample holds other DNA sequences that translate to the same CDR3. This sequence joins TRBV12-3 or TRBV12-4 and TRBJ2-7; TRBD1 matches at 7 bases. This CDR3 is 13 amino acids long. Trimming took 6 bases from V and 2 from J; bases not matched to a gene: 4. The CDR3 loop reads CASSRDSAYEQYF. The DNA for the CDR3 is TGTGCCAGCAGCCGGGACAGCGCCTACGAGCAGTACTTC.

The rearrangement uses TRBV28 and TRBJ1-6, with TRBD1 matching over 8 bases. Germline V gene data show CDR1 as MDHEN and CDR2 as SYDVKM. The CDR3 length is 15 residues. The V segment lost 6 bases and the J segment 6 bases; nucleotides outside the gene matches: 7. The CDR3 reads CASSPGQGLNSPLHF. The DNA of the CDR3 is TGTGCCAGCAGCCCTGGACAGGGTCTTAATTCACCCCTCCACTTT.

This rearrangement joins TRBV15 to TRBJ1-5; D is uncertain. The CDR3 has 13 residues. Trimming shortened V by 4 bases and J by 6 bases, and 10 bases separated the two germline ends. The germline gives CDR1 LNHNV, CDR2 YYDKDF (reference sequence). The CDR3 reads CATSTARSQPQHF. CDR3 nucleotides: TGTGCCACCAGCACAGCTCGTAGTCAGCCCCAGCATTTT.

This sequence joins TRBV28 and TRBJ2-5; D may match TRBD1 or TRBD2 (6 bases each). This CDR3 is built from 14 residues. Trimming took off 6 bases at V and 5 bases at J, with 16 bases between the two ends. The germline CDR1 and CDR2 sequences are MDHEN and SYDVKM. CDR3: CASRAPGAGETQYF. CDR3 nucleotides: TGTGCCAGCAGAGCTCCGGGGGCAGGCGAGACCCAGTACTTC.

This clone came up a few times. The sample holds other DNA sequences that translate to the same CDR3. CDR3 in DNA: TGTGCCACCAGTGATGGGGTGAGCAATCAGCCCCAGCATTTT. It specifies CATSDGVSNQPQHF. V usage is TRBV24-1 and J usage is TRBJ1-5; the D is unclear. Deletions cut 3 bases from V and 1 base from J, with 6 bases between. Germline-derived CDR1 and CDR2 are KGHDR and SFDVKD. CDR3 length equals 14 residues.

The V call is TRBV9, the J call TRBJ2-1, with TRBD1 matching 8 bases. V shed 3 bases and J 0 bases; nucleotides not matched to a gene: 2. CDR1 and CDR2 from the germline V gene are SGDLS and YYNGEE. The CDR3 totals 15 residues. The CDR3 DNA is TGTGCCAGCAGCGACAGGGGGAGCTCCTACAATGAGCAGTTCTTC. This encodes CASSDRGSSYNEQFF.

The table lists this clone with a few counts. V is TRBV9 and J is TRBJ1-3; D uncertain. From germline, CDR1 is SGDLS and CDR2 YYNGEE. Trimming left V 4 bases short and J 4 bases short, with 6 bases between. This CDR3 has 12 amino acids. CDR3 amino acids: CASSREGNTIYF. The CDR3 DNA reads TGTGCCAGCAGCAGGGAAGGAAACACCATATATTTT.